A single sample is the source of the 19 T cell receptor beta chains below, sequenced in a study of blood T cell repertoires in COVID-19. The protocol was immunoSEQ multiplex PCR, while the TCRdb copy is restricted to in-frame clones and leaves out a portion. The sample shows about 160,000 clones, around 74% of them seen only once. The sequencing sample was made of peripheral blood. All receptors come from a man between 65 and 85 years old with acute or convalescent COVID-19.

The CDR3 spells CASSPIFTDTQYF. DNA of the CDR3: TGTGCCAGCTCACCAATATTCACAGATACGCAGTATTTT. The chain combines TRBV18 with TRBJ2-3; D ambiguous. Per germline, CDR1 KGHSH and CDR2 LQKENI. The CDR3 is 13 residues long. V lost 2 bases and J 2 bases, leaving 5 bases between the germline ends.

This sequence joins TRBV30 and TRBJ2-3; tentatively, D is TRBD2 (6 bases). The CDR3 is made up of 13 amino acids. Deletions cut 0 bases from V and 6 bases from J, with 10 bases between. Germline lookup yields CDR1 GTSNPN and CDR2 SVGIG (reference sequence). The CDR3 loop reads CAWSVQRADTQYF. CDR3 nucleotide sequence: TGTGCCTGGAGTGTACAGCGGGCTGATACGCAGTATTTT.

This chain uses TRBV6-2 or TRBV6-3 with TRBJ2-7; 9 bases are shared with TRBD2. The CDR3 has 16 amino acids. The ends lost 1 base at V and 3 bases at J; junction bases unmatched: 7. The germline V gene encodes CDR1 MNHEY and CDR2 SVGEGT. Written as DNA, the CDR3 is TGTGCCAGCAGTTACTTAGCGGGGGTTTCCTACTACGAGCAGTACTTC. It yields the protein CASSYLAGVSYYEQYF.

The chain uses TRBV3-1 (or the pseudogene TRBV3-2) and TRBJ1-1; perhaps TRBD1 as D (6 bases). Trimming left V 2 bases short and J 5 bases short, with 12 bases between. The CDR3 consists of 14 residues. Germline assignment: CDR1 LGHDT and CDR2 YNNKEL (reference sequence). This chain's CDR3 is CASSQNRVGTEAFF. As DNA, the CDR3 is TGTGCCAGCAGCCAAAACAGGGTCGGAACTGAAGCTTTCTTT.

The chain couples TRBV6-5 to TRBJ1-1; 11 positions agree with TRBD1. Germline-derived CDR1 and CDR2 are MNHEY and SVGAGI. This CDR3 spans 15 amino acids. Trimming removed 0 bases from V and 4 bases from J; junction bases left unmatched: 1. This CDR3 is CASSYSGTGGTEAFF. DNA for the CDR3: TGTGCCAGCAGTTACTCGGGGACAGGGGGCACTGAAGCTTTCTTT.

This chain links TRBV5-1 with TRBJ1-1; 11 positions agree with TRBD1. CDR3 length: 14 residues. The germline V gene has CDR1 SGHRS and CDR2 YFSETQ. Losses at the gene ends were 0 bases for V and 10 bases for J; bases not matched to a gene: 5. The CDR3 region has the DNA TGCGCCAGCAGCTTGGCCGGGGACAGGGGGGTAGCTTTCTTT. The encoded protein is CASSLAGDRGVAFF.

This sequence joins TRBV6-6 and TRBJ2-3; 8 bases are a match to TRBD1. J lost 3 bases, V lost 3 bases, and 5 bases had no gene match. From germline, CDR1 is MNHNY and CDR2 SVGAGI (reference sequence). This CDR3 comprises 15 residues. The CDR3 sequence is CASSYPGGVTDTQYF. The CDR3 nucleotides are TGTGCCAGCAGTTATCCAGGGGGCGTAACAGATACGCAGTATTTT.

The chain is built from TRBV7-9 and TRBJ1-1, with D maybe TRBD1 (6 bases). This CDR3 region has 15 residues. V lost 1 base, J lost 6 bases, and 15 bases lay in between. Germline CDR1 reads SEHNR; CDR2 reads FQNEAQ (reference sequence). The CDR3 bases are TGTGCCAGCAGCTTAGGCAGGGGATTGATGGCTGAAGCTTTCTTT. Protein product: CASSLGRGLMAEAFF.

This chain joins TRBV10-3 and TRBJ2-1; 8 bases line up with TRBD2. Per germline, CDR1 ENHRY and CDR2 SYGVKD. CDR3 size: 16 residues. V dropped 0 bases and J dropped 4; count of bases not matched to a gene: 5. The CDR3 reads CAISESGGRRYNEQFF. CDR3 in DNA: TGTGCCATCAGTGAGTCTGGCGGGAGGCGTTACAATGAGCAGTTCTTC.

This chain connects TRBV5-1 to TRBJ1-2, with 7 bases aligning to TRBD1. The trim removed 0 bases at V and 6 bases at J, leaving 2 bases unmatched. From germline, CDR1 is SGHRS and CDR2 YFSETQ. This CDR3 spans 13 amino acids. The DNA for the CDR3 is TGCGCCAGCAGCTTGGGACAGGGAGATGGCTACACCTTC. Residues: CASSLGQGDGYTF.

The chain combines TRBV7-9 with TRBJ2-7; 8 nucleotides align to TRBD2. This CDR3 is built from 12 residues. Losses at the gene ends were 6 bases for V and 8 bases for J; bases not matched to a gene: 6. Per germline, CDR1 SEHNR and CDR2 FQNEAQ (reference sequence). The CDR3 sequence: CASSSGLAQQYF. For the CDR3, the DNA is TGTGCCAGCAGTTCTGGACTAGCCCAGCAGTACTTC.

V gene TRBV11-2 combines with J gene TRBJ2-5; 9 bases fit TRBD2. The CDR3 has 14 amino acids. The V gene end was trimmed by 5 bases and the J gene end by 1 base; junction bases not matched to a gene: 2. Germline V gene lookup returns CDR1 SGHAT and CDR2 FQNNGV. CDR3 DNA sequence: TGTGCCAGCAGCCGGACTAGCGCCCAAGAGACCCAGTACTTC. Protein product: CASSRTSAQETQYF. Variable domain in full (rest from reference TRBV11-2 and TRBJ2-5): EAGVAQSPRYKIIEKRQSVAFWCNPISGHATLYWYQQILGQGPKLLIQFQNNGVVDDSQLPKDRFSAERLKGVDSTLKIQPAKLEDSAVYLCASSRTSAQETQYFGPGTRLLVL.

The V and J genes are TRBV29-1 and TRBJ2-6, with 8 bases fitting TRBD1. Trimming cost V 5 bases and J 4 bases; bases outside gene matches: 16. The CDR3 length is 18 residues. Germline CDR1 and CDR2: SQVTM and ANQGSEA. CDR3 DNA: TGCAGCGTTTCAGGCTTTCAGGGGGCGTCCTCAGGGGCCAACGTCCTGACTTTC. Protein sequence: CSVSGFQGASSGANVLTF. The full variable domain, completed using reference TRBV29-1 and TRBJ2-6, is SAVISQKPSRDICQRGTSLTIQCQVDSQVTMMFWYRQQPGQSLTLIATANQGSEATYESGFVIDKFPISRPNLTFSTLTVSNMSPEDSSIYLCSVSGFQGASSGANVLTFGAGSRLTVL.

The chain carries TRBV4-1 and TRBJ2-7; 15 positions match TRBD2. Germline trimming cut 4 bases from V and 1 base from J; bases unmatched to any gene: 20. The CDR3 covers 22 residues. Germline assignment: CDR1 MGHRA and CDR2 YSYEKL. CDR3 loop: CASSLRPRETGTSGRPSYEQYF. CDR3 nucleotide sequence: TGCGCCAGCAGCCTGCGCCCCAGGGAGACAGGGACTAGCGGGAGGCCTTCCTACGAGCAGTACTTC.

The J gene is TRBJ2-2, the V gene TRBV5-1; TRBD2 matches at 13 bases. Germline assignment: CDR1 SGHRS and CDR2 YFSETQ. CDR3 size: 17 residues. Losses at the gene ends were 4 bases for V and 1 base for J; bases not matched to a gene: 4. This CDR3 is CASSTGTSGENTGELFF. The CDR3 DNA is TGCGCCAGCAGCACCGGGACTAGCGGGGAGAACACCGGGGAGCTGTTTTTT.

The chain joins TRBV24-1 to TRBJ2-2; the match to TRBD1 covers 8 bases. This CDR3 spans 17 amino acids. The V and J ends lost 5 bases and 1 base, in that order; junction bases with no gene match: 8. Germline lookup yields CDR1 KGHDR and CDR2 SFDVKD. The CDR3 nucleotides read TGTGCCACCAGTGCCCGCGGACAGGGCGGGAACACCGGGGAGCTGTTTTTT. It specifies CATSARGQGGNTGELFF.

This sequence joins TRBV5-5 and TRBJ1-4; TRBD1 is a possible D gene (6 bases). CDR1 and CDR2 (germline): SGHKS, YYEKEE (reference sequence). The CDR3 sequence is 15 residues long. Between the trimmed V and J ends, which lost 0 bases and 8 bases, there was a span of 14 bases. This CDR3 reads CASSLDGQSREKLFF. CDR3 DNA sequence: TGTGCCAGCAGCTTGGATGGACAGTCAAGGGAAAAACTGTTTTTT.

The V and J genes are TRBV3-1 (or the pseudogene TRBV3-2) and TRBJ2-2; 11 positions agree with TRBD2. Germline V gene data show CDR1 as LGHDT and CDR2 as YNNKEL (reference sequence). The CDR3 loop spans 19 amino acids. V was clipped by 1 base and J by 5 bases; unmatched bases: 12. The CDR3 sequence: CASSQGWLAGGPATGELFF. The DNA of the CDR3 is TGTGCCAGCAGCCAAGGGTGGTTAGCGGGGGGGCCGGCGACCGGGGAGCTGTTTTTT.

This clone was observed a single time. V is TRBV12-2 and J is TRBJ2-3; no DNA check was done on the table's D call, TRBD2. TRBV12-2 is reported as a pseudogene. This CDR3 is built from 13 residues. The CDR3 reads CSLGDSGTDTQYF. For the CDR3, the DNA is TGTTCCTTGGGTGACTCGGGCACAGATACGCAGTATTTT.